The subject of this entry is one T cell receptor beta chain. What it recognizes is unknown. These data are taken from a study of a mutant IDH1 vaccine in newly diagnosed glioma. About the research overall: Every participant had undergone radiotherapy, temozolomide, or both before, and most underwent both.

Profiling relied on immunoSEQ multiplex PCR, and the TCRdb table lists in-frame clones only, not all of them. The data show 60,000 to 65,000 clones, roughly 80% seen once. The V gene's germline CDR1 is LNHDA and CDR2 SQIVND (reference sequence). The J segment lost 7 bases and the V segment lost 7 bases, leaving 8 bases of the junction unmatched. The CDR3 totals 13 residues. Specified time point: week 35, safety follow-up. The vaccine gave 300 ug of a 20-mer mutant IDH1 peptide subcutaneously per dose. Tumors from donors were new WHO grade 3 or 4 IDH1-mutant astrocytomas with ATRX loss. This chain connects TRBV19 to TRBJ1-1, with 8 bases fitting TRBD1. This sample comprised PBMCs, obtained from a glioma patient whose treatment included an IDH1 peptide vaccine. The clonotype was recovered from a man aged 25 to 45 with glioma. CDR3 sequence: CASTRQGKGEAFF. In DNA form, the CDR3 reads TGTGCCAGTACCCGACAGGGGAAGGGTGAAGCTTTCTTT.